Below, 3 T cell receptor beta chains from the same sample are listed, as sequenced in a study of vaccination and CD4 T cells after COVID-19. Their antigen targets remain unknown. With the Oncomine TCR Beta short-read assay, DNA from cultured CD4+ T cells was sequenced. TCRdb re-derived calls from the PCR reads in MiXCR, one entry per CDR3 protein. The sample records about 21,000 distinct CDR3 sequences, around 60% being singletons. The treatment: roughly 11-day PBMC culture with coronavirus spike peptide pools or control peptides (ViraFEST assay). This specimen was CD4+ T cells from blood, cultured in vitro, taken after SARS-CoV-2 vaccination. The receptors stem from a human donor who had recovered from COVID-19.

This sequence joins TRBV6-1 and TRBJ1-1; D is undetermined. V lost 5 bases, J lost 1 base, and 14 bases lay in between. This CDR3 region has 15 residues. CDR1 and CDR2 (germline): MNHNS, SASEGT. The chain's CDR3 is CASSRPGLQNTEAFF. The CDR3 DNA sequence: TGTGCCAGCAGTAGACCCGGCCTCCAGAACACTGAAGCTTTCTTT.

The chain links TRBV14 to TRBJ1-2; D perhaps matches TRBD1 (5 bases). Germline loops: CDR1 SGHDN, CDR2 FVKESK. Trimming removed 3 bases at V and 4 bases at J, with 15 bases between. The CDR3 spans 15 residues. This CDR3 is CASSQDPRGGYGYTF. The CDR3 nucleotides are TGTGCCAGCAGCCAGGACCCAAGGGGAGGCTATGGCTACACCTTC.

The table lists this clonotype with a few counts. The rearrangement joins TRBV7-2 to TRBJ1-6; D gene uncertain. The germline CDR1 and CDR2 sequences are SGHTA and FQGNSA. The CDR3 totals 11 residues. V dropped 4 bases and J dropped 7 bases, with 2 bases sitting between them. DNA for the CDR3: TGTGCCAGCAGCTACAATTCACCCCTCCACTTT. Its protein product is CASSYNSPLHF.